Following are 20 T cell receptor beta chains from one sample sequenced in a study of shared clonotypes between healthy human individuals. The method was immunoSEQ multiplex PCR; TCRdb's version includes in-frame clones alone and lacks a portion of them. The repertoire holds about 1.1 million clones, with about 84% as singletons. The material sequenced was memory CD4+ T cells from PBMCs. Subset in this sample: CD45RA-negative fraction. The receptors derive from a man between 18 and 29 years old in good health. Some clones in this sample may be carry-over from other donors' samples.

This rearrangement joins TRBV28 to TRBJ1-4; tentatively, D is TRBD1 (6 bases). The CDR3 runs to 17 residues. Germline V gene sequence: CDR1 MDHEN, CDR2 SYDVKM. The ends were cut back, 2 bases at V and 8 bases at J, with 21 bases in the middle. The CDR3 sequence: CASSLSPGGGAGEKLFF. For the CDR3, the DNA is TGTGCCAGCAGTTTAAGCCCCGGCGGGGGCGCGGGGGAAAAACTGTTTTTT.

The V call is TRBV7-9, the J call TRBJ1-4; D possibly corresponds to TRBD1 (6 bases). V was clipped by 5 bases and J by 8 bases, with 21 bases between them. Germline loops: CDR1 SEHNR, CDR2 FQNEAQ (reference sequence). The CDR3 is 16 amino acids. The CDR3 sequence is CASSPLRGDQGEKLFF. Written as DNA, the CDR3 is TGTGCCAGCAGCCCCCTCCGAGGGGACCAGGGGGAAAAACTGTTTTTT. Full variable domain (remainder filled in from reference TRBV7-9 and TRBJ1-4): DTGVSQNPRHKITKRGQNVTFRCDPISEHNRLYWYRQTLGQGPEFLTYFQNEAQLEKSRLLSDRFSAERPKGSFSTLEIQRTEQGDSAMYLCASSPLRGDQGEKLFFGSGTQLSVL.

The J gene is TRBJ1-6, the V gene TRBV30, with D hard to call. V was clipped by 1 base and J by 7 bases, with 14 bases between them. CDR3 length: 15 residues. Germline V gene data show CDR1 as GTSNPN and CDR2 as SVGIG (reference sequence). Here the CDR3 DNA reads TGTGCCTGGAGTGCGGCGGGAAGCTCCAATTCACCCCTCCACTTT. Its protein is CAWSAAGSSNSPLHF.

With regard to this clone: The sample holds other DNA sequences that translate to the same CDR3. The V call is TRBV2, the J call TRBJ2-5; 10 positions agree with TRBD1. Trimming cost V 8 bases and J 5 bases; bases outside gene matches: 2. The CDR3 has 12 amino acids. Germline V gives CDR1 SNHLY, CDR2 FYNNEI. The DNA of the CDR3 is TGTGCCAGCGGGGGACAGGGGGAGACCCAGTACTTC. It yields the protein CASGGQGETQYF.

About this clone itself: The sample has other DNA sequences that encode this CDR3 too. This chain joins TRBV5-6 and TRBJ1-2; 8 bases fit TRBD1. CDR1 is SGHDT, CDR2 YYEEEE, per germline. The CDR3 has 15 residues. V trimming: 3 bases; J trimming: 8 bases; junction bases outside the gene matches: 12. The CDR3 DNA reads TGTGCCAGCAGCTCAGCTTTCAGGACAGGGTACGGCTACACCTTC. Translated, it gives CASSSAFRTGYGYTF. Full variable domain (remainder filled in from reference TRBV5-6 and TRBJ1-2): DAGVTQSPTHLIKTRGQQVTLRCSPKSGHDTVSWYQQALGQGPQFIFQYYEEEERQRGNFPDRFSGHQFPNYSSELNVNALLLGDSALYLCASSSAFRTGYGYTFGSGTRLTVV.

The count of this clone is one. The chain is built from TRBV18 and TRBJ2-3; D remains unclear. The CDR3 sequence is 14 residues long. Trimming left V 1 base short and J 2 bases short, with 7 bases between. Germline V gene data show CDR1 as KGHSH and CDR2 as LQKENI. The CDR3 here is CASSPLLTTDTQYF. DNA of the CDR3: TGTGCCAGCTCACCACTTTTAACCACAGATACGCAGTATTTT.

This clone has at least ten counts. This sequence joins TRBV7-9 and TRBJ1-5; TRBD1 matches at 7 bases. The CDR3 has 13 residues. After removal of 8 bases from V and 3 bases from J, the junction contained 4 bases not matched to a gene. Germline values: CDR1 SEHNR, CDR2 FQNEAQ (reference sequence). The CDR3 nucleotides are TGTGCCAGCCAGGGGGTGAACAATCAGCCCCAGCATTTT. Its protein product is CASQGVNNQPQHF.

The chain uses TRBV30 and TRBJ2-7; tentative D call: TRBD1 (6 bases). The V and J ends lost 5 bases and 6 bases respectively, with 17 bases between them. The CDR3 spans 13 residues. The V gene's germline CDR1 is GTSNPN and CDR2 SVGIG (reference sequence). The CDR3 sequence: CAWSRDTLVEQYF. CDR3 nucleotide sequence: TGTGCCTGGTCTCGGGACACGCTCGTCGAGCAGTACTTC.

Worth noting for this clone: Other DNA sequences in this specimen translate into the identical CDR3. The DNA for the CDR3 is TGTGCCAGCAGCTTTAGTGGAAACACCATATATTTT. Translating it yields CASSFSGNTIYF. This chain uses TRBV7-2 with TRBJ1-3; D not certain. In germline, CDR1 is SGHTA, CDR2 FQGNSA. CDR3 length: 12 amino acids. V shed 3 bases and J shed 3 bases, with 3 bases lying between them.

The chain employs TRBV4-2 and TRBJ1-5; D ambiguous. The CDR3 totals 16 residues. Germline V gene data show CDR1 as LGHNA and CDR2 as YNFKEQ. The V gene lost 0 bases and the J gene lost 1 base, with 10 bases spanning the gap. CDR3: CASSQEVGSSNQPQHF. The CDR3 nucleotides are TGTGCCAGCAGCCAAGAAGTTGGCAGCAGCAATCAGCCCCAGCATTTT.

V is TRBV27 and J is TRBJ2-1, with 10 bases aligning to TRBD1. Germline V lookup: CDR1 MNHEY, CDR2 SMNVEV (reference sequence). The length of the CDR3 is 15 residues. V lost 2 bases, J lost 7 bases, and 5 bases stayed unmatched. Here the CDR3 reads CASSLIGTGVNEQFF. CDR3 DNA sequence: TGTGCCAGCAGTTTAATCGGGACAGGGGTAAATGAGCAGTTCTTC.

The chain joins TRBV19 to TRBJ1-3; D perhaps matches TRBD1 (5 bases). The CDR3 extends over 16 amino acids. CDR1 is LNHDA and CDR2 is SQIVND in the germline V gene (reference sequence). V was cut by 5 bases and J by 4 bases, with 18 bases left in between. CDR3: CASSDRDQLWGNTIYF. The CDR3 nucleotides read TGTGCCAGTAGTGACCGGGACCAACTATGGGGAAACACCATATATTTT.

The gene calls are TRBV7-9 and TRBJ2-5, with TRBD2 matching 7 bases. The CDR3 has 18 residues. Germline-derived CDR1 and CDR2 are SEHNR and FQNEAQ (reference sequence). V lost 3 bases, J lost 1 base, and 14 bases stayed unmatched. CDR3 nucleotide sequence: TGTGCCAGCAGCTTGGGGGGGTTCAGCGGGACTCTCCAAGAGACCCAGTACTTC. This sequence encodes CASSLGGFSGTLQETQYF.

This clone was recorded a few times. The chain recombines TRBV6-5 with TRBJ2-2; 11 bases agree with TRBD2. Germline lookup yields CDR1 MNHEY and CDR2 SVGAGI. The V segment lost 4 bases and the J segment 0 bases; nucleotides outside the gene matches: 1. The length of the CDR3 is 16 residues. The DNA of the CDR3 is TGTGCCAGCAGTTTGACTAGCGGGGCGAACACCGGGGAGCTGTTTTTT. Amino acids: CASSLTSGANTGELFF.

This chain connects TRBV4-2 to TRBJ2-2; the D is unclear. The V gene's germline CDR1 is LGHNA and CDR2 YNFKEQ. The length of the CDR3 is 14 residues. Trimming took 0 bases from V and 6 from J, leaving 8 bases between them. CDR3 loop: CASSQENSPGELFF. The CDR3 DNA follows: TGTGCCAGCAGCCAAGAAAACTCCCCCGGGGAGCTGTTTTTT.

The chain employs TRBV28 and TRBJ2-7; no clear D gene. V lost 2 bases and J lost 5, with 7 bases in between. Germline values: CDR1 MDHEN, CDR2 SYDVKM. The CDR3 is 12 amino acids. The CDR3 DNA is TGTGCCAGCAGTTTAACTTCTGACGAGCAGTACTTC. Its protein is CASSLTSDEQYF.

The V and J genes are TRBV28 and TRBJ1-2, with D possibly matching TRBD1 (6 bases). This CDR3 has 13 amino acids. Germline values: CDR1 MDHEN, CDR2 SYDVKM. Trimming took off 5 bases at V and 1 base at J, with 8 bases between the two ends. The DNA for the CDR3 is TGTGCCAGCAGTACAGGGCATAACTATGGCTACACCTTC. It is translated as CASSTGHNYGYTF.

The table lists this clone with many counts. J is TRBJ2-2 and V is TRBV5-4; D tentatively reads TRBD1 or TRBD2 (5 bases each). Germline assignment: CDR1 SGHNT and CDR2 YYREEE (reference sequence). The CDR3 has 15 residues. Trimming pared 4 bases from V and 1 base from J, leaving 11 bases between. CDR3 sequence reads: CASSVGPLNTGELFF. CDR3 nucleotides: TGTGCCAGCAGCGTGGGACCGCTGAACACCGGGGAGCTGTTTTTT.

V is TRBV19 and J is TRBJ2-1, with 11 bases aligning to TRBD1. Per germline, CDR1 LNHDA and CDR2 SQIVND (reference sequence). CDR3 length: 15 residues. The trim removed 7 bases at V and 2 bases at J, leaving 4 bases unmatched. The CDR3 nucleotides are TGTGCCAGTAAGCTGGACAGGGGGCCCTACAATGAGCAGTTCTTC. Translation: CASKLDRGPYNEQFF.

This clone was recorded a few times. The CDR3, as DNA: TGTGCCAGCAGCTTATCTAGCGGGAGGACCTACGAGCAGTACTTC. This gives the protein CASSLSSGRTYEQYF. The chain joins TRBV11-2 to TRBJ2-7; 11 nucleotides align to TRBD2. Germline assignment: CDR1 SGHAT and CDR2 FQNNGV. The V segment lost 2 bases and the J segment 2 bases; nucleotides outside the gene matches: 2. CDR3 length: 15 amino acids.